The present entry profiles one T cell receptor (beta chain) with its context. This entry belongs to a study of blood T cell repertoires in COVID-19. This CDR3 is 9 amino acids long. Trimming shortened V by 11 bases and J by 13 bases, and 12 bases separated the two germline ends. Germline V lookup: CDR1 LGHNA, CDR2 YSLEER. The table came from immunoSEQ multiplex PCR; TCRdb's copy has only in-frame clones and leaves some out. This sample has approximately 140,000 clones, with 84% found just once. The chain employs TRBV4-3 and TRBJ1-5; no definite D call. Material: peripheral blood. The clonotype originates from a man aged 30-40 years with COVID-19, enrolled during active disease. The CDR3, as DNA: TGCGCCCTCTCTGGAGGTCAGCATTTT. Protein: CALSGGQHF.